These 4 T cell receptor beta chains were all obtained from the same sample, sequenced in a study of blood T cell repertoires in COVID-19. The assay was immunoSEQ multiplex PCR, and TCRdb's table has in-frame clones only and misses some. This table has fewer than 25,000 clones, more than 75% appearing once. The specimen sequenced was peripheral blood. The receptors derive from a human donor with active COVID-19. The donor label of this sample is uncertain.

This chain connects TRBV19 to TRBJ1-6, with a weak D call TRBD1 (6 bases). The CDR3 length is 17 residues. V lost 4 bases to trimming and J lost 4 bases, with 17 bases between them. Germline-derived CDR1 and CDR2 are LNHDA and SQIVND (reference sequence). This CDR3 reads CASSTQPGVGYNSPLHF. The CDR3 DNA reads TGTGCCAGTAGTACTCAGCCAGGGGTTGGTTATAATTCACCCCTCCACTTT.

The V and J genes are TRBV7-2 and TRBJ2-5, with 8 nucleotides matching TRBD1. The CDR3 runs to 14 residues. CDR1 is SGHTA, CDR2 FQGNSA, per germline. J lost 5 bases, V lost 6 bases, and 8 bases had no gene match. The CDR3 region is CASRDRGTRETQYF. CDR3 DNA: TGTGCCAGCAGAGACAGGGGTACACGGGAGACCCAGTACTTC.

CDR3 nucleotide sequence: TGCGCCAGCAGCTGGTTAGCGGGAGGGAGCACAGATACGCAGTATTTT. Translated, it gives CASSWLAGGSTDTQYF. The gene calls are TRBV5-1 and TRBJ2-3; TRBD2 aligns across 11 bases. V gave up 3 bases and J gave up 0 bases; unmatched junction bases: 3. The germline V gene has CDR1 SGHRS and CDR2 YFSETQ. The length of the CDR3 is 16 residues.

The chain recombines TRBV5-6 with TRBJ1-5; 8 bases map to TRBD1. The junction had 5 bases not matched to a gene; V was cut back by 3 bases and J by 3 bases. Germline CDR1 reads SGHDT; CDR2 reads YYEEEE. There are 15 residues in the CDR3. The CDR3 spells CASSSQGAPNQPQHF. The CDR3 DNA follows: TGTGCCAGCAGCTCGCAGGGGGCGCCCAATCAGCCCCAGCATTTT. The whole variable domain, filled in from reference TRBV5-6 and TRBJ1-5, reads DAGVTQSPTHLIKTRGQQVTLRCSPKSGHDTVSWYQQALGQGPQFIFQYYEEEERQRGNFPDRFSGHQFPNYSSELNVNALLLGDSALYLCASSSQGAPNQPQHFGDGTRLSIL.